The clone carrying this TCR beta chain was observed a single time. Its antigen is unknown. This record belongs to a study of CD8+ T cells in alopecia areata. Findings of the study overall: Alphabeta T cells residing in normal skin are also sequenced in scalp samples. Compared with normal scalp, lesional scalp had higher clonality and more expanded CD8+ clones.

From germline, CDR1 is PRHDT and CDR2 FYEKMQ (reference sequence). Trimming pared 3 bases from V and 3 bases from J, leaving 10 bases between. This CDR3 is 14 amino acids long. Sequencing used cDNA as its template, made by extracting RNA and reverse transcribing it. Measured with immunoSEQ multiplex PCR; TCRdb has only the in-frame clones, and not every one. The sample lists about 110,000 clones; approximately 59% were seen once. A FACSAria was used to sort CD4+ and CD8+ T cells. These cells came from PBMCs. The clonotype was recovered from a human donor in good health. V usage is TRBV13 and J usage is TRBJ2-3, with a weak D call TRBD1 (5 bases). The sample was CD8+ T cells sorted from blood. CDR3 in DNA: TGTGCCAGCAGCTTGGGGTGGACAACAGATACGCAGTATTTT. Translating gives CASSLGWTTDTQYF.